A single sample gave rise to the 14 T cell receptor beta chains below, sequenced in a study of CD8+ T cells in alopecia areata (dated by TCRdb to the late 2010s). The library was built by means of the immunoSEQ multiplex PCR assay. For TCR sequencing, RNA was extracted from every sample and reverse transcribed into cDNA to serve as template. The clones in this table, taken by TCRdb from immuneACCESS, are in-frame only. Not every clone is retained; where verified, under half of the shortfall comes from an unresolved V gene, and the cause of the rest is unknown. The sample table records about 130,000 clones; about 60% of these occur just once. The top ten clones comprise 6.4% of the sample. The time point label, as the study defines it: baseline before oral tofacitinib. The sequencing used CD4+ T cells sorted from blood, collected at week 0. These receptors came from a human donor with alopecia areata.

This chain connects TRBV29-1 to TRBJ1-1, with D unresolved. CDR1 and CDR2 from the germline V gene are SQVTM and ANQGSEA. The CDR3 contains 12 residues. V was trimmed by 7 bases and J by 7 bases, leaving 16 bases between them. CDR3 bases: TGCAGCGGAGTGACGGGAGAGGTTGAAGCTTTCTTT. It encodes CSGVTGEVEAFF.

The table lists this clone with a few counts. J is TRBJ2-7 and V is TRBV7-9; TRBD2 might be the D (6 bases). The V end lost 3 bases, the J end lost 5 bases, and 14 bases lay between the germline ends. The germline V gene has CDR1 SEHNR and CDR2 FQNEAQ (reference sequence). The CDR3 length is 14 residues. CDR3 amino acids: CASSLFGGTDEQYF. DNA of the CDR3: TGTGCCAGCAGCTTGTTCGGGGGAACGGACGAGCAGTACTTC.

The chain uses TRBV18 and TRBJ1-1; D uncertain. Between the trimmed V and J ends, which lost 2 bases and 5 bases, there was a span of 12 bases. CDR1 and CDR2 (germline): KGHSH, LQKENI. The CDR3 is 14 amino acids. Here the CDR3 reads CASSPGGIMTEAFF. CDR3 coding DNA: TGTGCCAGCTCACCAGGTGGGATTATGACTGAAGCTTTCTTT.

The CDR3 bases are TGCGCCAGCAGCTCCCAGGGTTCCTACTACGAGCAGTACTTC. Translating gives CASSSQGSYYEQYF. The chain recombines TRBV5-1 with TRBJ2-7, with D perhaps TRBD1 (5 bases). The CDR3 has 14 residues. Trimming removed 3 bases from V and 3 bases from J, with 13 bases in between. Germline assignment: CDR1 SGHRS and CDR2 YFSETQ.

The gene calls are TRBV18 and TRBJ1-5; perhaps TRBD1 as D (5 bases). Germline loops: CDR1 KGHSH, CDR2 LQKENI. V was clipped by 1 base and J by 5 bases, with 6 bases between them. CDR3 length: 13 residues. The CDR3 here is CASSPLGDQPQHF. The CDR3 nucleotides read TGTGCCAGCTCACCACTGGGGGATCAGCCCCAGCATTTT.

The chain links TRBV4-1 to TRBJ1-6, with 10 bases aligning to TRBD1. The germline V gene encodes CDR1 MGHRA and CDR2 YSYEKL. The V gene end was trimmed by 1 base and the J gene end by 8 bases; junction bases not matched to a gene: 2. The CDR3 covers 15 residues. CDR3 sequence (DNA): TGCGCCAGCAGCCAAGGGGACAGGGGAGATTCACCCCTCCACTTT. Translating it yields CASSQGDRGDSPLHF.

For this clone: The junction departs from germline at one end; a sequencing error may be responsible. J is TRBJ2-7 and V is TRBV11-2, with D maybe TRBD2 (6 bases). Germline loops: CDR1 SGHAT, CDR2 FQNNGV. The CDR3 spans 12 residues. For the CDR3, the DNA is TGTGCCAGCAGCGGACATATAGCGGAGATGGACTTC. Amino acids: CASSGHIAEMDF.

V gene TRBV5-1 combines with J gene TRBJ1-2; weak D call: TRBD1 (5 bases). The CDR3 is made up of 14 amino acids. Germline V gives CDR1 SGHRS, CDR2 YFSETQ. V lost 4 bases, J lost 8 bases, and 18 bases lay in between. The chain's CDR3 is CASSLGAPGRGYTF. The CDR3 DNA sequence: TGCGCCAGCAGCCTAGGGGCCCCTGGACGGGGCTACACCTTC.

The CDR3 is CASSEGTYNSPLHF. CDR3 bases: TGTGCCAGCAGCGAAGGAACCTATAATTCACCCCTCCACTTT. The gene calls are TRBV9 and TRBJ1-6, with D hard to call. Per the germline V gene, CDR1 is SGDLS and CDR2 is YYNGEE. Trimming took 3 bases from V and 2 from J, leaving 6 bases between them. The CDR3 spans 14 residues. Looking up the rest from reference TRBV9 and TRBJ1-6 gives the full variable domain: DSGVTQTPKHLITATGQRVTLRCSPRSGDLSVYWYQQSLDQGLQFLIQYYNGEERAKGNILERFSAQQFPDLHSELNLSSLELGDSALYFCASSEGTYNSPLHFGNGTRLTVT.

Of note for this clone: The sample holds other DNA sequences that translate to the same CDR3. The V and J genes are TRBV29-1 and TRBJ1-1; D unclear. Germline V CDR1 and CDR2: SQVTM, ANQGSEA. The CDR3 totals 13 residues. Trimming removed 1 base at V and 0 bases at J, with 6 bases between. The CDR3 nucleotides are TGCAGCGTTGAAGGGCAGTTGAACACTGAAGCTTTCTTT. This gives the protein CSVEGQLNTEAFF.

This chain joins TRBV29-1 and TRBJ2-1; D possibly corresponds to TRBD1 (5 bases). The germline V and J ends were trimmed by 4 bases and 5 bases, with 12 bases remaining between them. Germline CDR1 reads SQVTM; CDR2 reads ANQGSEA. The CDR3 runs 13 residues. CDR3 in amino acids: CSVGGRLHNEQFF. The CDR3, as DNA: TGCAGCGTTGGGGGCAGGTTACACAATGAGCAGTTCTTC.

The chain has TRBV5-4 and TRBJ1-2; 11 bases align to TRBD1. The ends lost 0 bases at V and 7 bases at J; junction bases unmatched: 5. The CDR3 sequence is 15 residues long. Looked up from germline, CDR1 is SGHNT and CDR2 is YYREEE (reference sequence). This CDR3 is CASSLGRDRGSGYTF. The CDR3 bases are TGTGCCAGCAGCTTGGGCCGGGACAGGGGGTCTGGCTACACCTTC.

This chain joins TRBV6-5 and TRBJ1-1, with 7 bases identical to TRBD1. J gave up 7 bases and V 2 bases, and 7 bases lay outside the gene matches. CDR1 and CDR2 (germline): MNHEY, SVGAGI. This CDR3 has 14 amino acids. The CDR3 bases are TGTGCCAGCAGTTACCCGGGACAGCTCGGTGAAGCTTTCTTT. The encoded protein is CASSYPGQLGEAFF.

A note on this clone: In the same sample, other DNA sequences code for this CDR3. The genes are TRBV29-1 and TRBJ1-2, with unresolved D. CDR3 length equals 9 residues. V lost 3 bases to trimming and J lost 8 bases, with 4 bases between them. Looked up from germline, CDR1 is SQVTM and CDR2 is ANQGSEA. CDR3: CSVEGGYTF. CDR3 DNA: TGCAGCGTTGAGGGGGGCTACACCTTC.